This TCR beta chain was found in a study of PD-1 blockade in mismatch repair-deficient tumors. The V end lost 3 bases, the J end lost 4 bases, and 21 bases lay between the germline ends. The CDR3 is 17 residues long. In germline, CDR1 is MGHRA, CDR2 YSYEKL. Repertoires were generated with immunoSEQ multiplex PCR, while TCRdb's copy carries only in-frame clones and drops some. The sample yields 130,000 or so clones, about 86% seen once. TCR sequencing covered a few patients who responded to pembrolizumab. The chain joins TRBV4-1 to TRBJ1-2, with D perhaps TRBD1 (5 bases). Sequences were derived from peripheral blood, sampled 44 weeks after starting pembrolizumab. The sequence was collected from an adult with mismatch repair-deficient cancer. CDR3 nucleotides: TGCGCCAGCAGCCATCCATCCGAACTGGGGACCTCCTATGGCTACACCTTC. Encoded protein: CASSHPSELGTSYGYTF.